Each of the 10 T cell receptor beta chains below was sequenced from the same sample in a study of CD8+ T cells in alopecia areata. RNA was extracted and reverse transcribed into cDNA as the sequencing template. Only in-frame clones appear in the TCRdb table, and some are missing; sequencing was by immunoSEQ multiplex PCR. The sample carries 100,000 to 150,000 clones, around 49% recorded once. The sequencing used CD8+ T cells sorted from blood, collected at week 0. These receptors all come from a human donor with alopecia areata.

This clone was detected ten times or more. J is TRBJ2-5 and V is TRBV6-1; 14 nucleotides line up with TRBD2. CDR1 MNHNS and CDR2 SASEGT come from the germline V gene. The V and J ends lost 4 bases and 5 bases, in that order; junction bases with no gene match: 3. The CDR3 length is 15 residues. The chain's CDR3 is CASSATSGGAETQYF. The CDR3 DNA reads as TGTGCCAGCAGTGCGACTAGCGGGGGGGCTGAGACCCAGTACTTC.

The genes are TRBV4-1 and TRBJ1-5; tentatively, D is TRBD1 (5 bases). V gave up 1 base and J gave up 8 bases, with 21 bases separating them. Germline CDR1 MGHRA, CDR2 YSYEKL. CDR3 length: 17 amino acids. The CDR3 DNA follows: TGCGCCAGCAGCCAAGCCCTGGCGGTCCAGAGGGGTGAGCCCCAGCATTTT. Translated, it gives CASSQALAVQRGEPQHF.

This clone showed up just a few times. The chain is built from TRBV7-2 and TRBJ2-3, with 9 nucleotides matching TRBD2. Germline-derived CDR1 and CDR2 are SGHTA and FQGNSA. The CDR3 has 15 amino acids. J gave up 0 bases and V 5 bases, and 3 bases lay outside the gene matches. CDR3 coding DNA: TGTGCCAGCAGCAGACTAGCGGTCAGCACAGATACGCAGTATTTT. Its translation: CASSRLAVSTDTQYF.

This clone occurred a few times. The gene calls are TRBV13 and TRBJ2-2, with D tentatively TRBD2 (6 bases). This CDR3 has 16 residues. V was pared by 5 bases and J by 3 bases, with 16 bases between. Per germline, CDR1 PRHDT and CDR2 FYEKMQ (reference sequence). In nucleotides, the CDR3 is TGTGCCAGCAGCGGGTTAGCGGAAGAGTACACCGGGGAGCTGTTTTTT. Translation: CASSGLAEEYTGELFF.

This clone was recorded a few times. The chain is built from TRBV12-5 and TRBJ2-3; D remains unclear. V dropped 0 bases and J dropped 4 bases, with 2 bases sitting between them. The CDR3 spans 12 residues. CDR1 is LGHNT, CDR2 FRNRAP, per germline. The CDR3, as DNA: TGTGCTAGTGGTTTGGTTCCAGATACGCAGTATTTT. It is translated as CASGLVPDTQYF.

The chain links TRBV7-3 to TRBJ2-5; 8 positions agree with TRBD1. Germline assignment: CDR1 SGHTA and CDR2 FQGTGA. With 4 bases clipped from V and 0 bases from J, the junction kept 1 base outside the gene matches. The CDR3 is made up of 14 amino acids. The CDR3 reads CASSWTGNQETQYF. The DNA for the CDR3 is TGTGCCAGCAGCTGGACAGGGAACCAAGAGACCCAGTACTTC.

The rearrangement joins TRBV29-1 to TRBJ2-3, with 10 bases identical to TRBD2. The ends lost 4 bases at V and 0 bases at J; junction bases unmatched: 4. CDR1 is SQVTM and CDR2 is ANQGSEA in the germline V gene. The CDR3 is 15 amino acids. The CDR3 nucleotides read TGCAGCGTTGCCGGGACTAGCGCAAGCACAGATACGCAGTATTTT. Translating gives CSVAGTSASTDTQYF.

CDR3 region: CASSIQPTDINTEAFF. CDR3 nucleotide sequence: TGTGCCAGCTCGATACAGCCTACGGACATCAACACTGAAGCTTTCTTT. The chain carries TRBV2 and TRBJ1-1; TRBD1 is a possible D gene (5 bases). CDR3 length: 16 residues. With 8 bases removed from V and 2 bases from J, the gap between germline ends came to 21 bases. CDR1 and CDR2 (germline): SNHLY, FYNNEI.

This clone showed up just a few times. The V gene is TRBV10-3, the J gene TRBJ2-7; 7 bases align to TRBD2. V shed 9 bases and J 7 bases; nucleotides not matched to a gene: 15. The CDR3 is 14 residues long. Germline assignment: CDR1 ENHRY and CDR2 SYGVKD. The CDR3 nucleotides are TGTGCCATTCGTGCCCCGGGGGAGGGAGATGAGCAGTACTTC. As protein: CAIRAPGEGDEQYF.

This clone was detected once. The chain uses TRBV6-1 and TRBJ2-7; 7 positions match TRBD1. CDR1 MNHNS and CDR2 SASEGT come from the germline V gene. V was clipped by 7 bases and J by 4 bases; unmatched bases: 10. CDR3 length: 14 amino acids. CDR3 sequence (DNA): TGTGCCAGCACTTGGACAGGTGACCCGTACGAGCAGTACTTC. The encoded protein is CASTWTGDPYEQYF.